Shown below are 29 T cell receptor beta chains from a single sample sequenced in a study of neurological immune-mediated disorders. TCRdb re-analysed the 5' RACE reads in MiXCR, keeping a single row per CDR3 protein. This table holds about 48,000 distinct CDR3 sequences, approximately 5.8% found once. The sample was CD4+ T cells from blood. These receptors all stem from a woman aged 18-29 years with multiple sclerosis.

This clonotype was seen repeatedly, ten times or more. The J gene is TRBJ1-1, the V gene TRBV20-1, with D unclear. The germline CDR1 and CDR2 sequences are DFQATT and SNEGSKA (reference sequence). This CDR3 is 16 amino acids long. Trimming left V 1 base short and J 0 bases short, with 15 bases between. The DNA of the CDR3 is TGCAGTGCTAGAGTTTTTCCCCGGGCCATGAACACTGAAGCTTTCTTT. Amino acid sequence: CSARVFPRAMNTEAFF.

This clonotype was detected ten times or more. The J gene is TRBJ2-3, the V gene TRBV5-1; 7 bases are a match to TRBD1. Germline trimming cut 1 base from V and 1 base from J; bases unmatched to any gene: 6. The CDR3 has 16 residues. Germline values: CDR1 SGHRS, CDR2 YFSETQ. In DNA, the CDR3 is TGCGCCAGCAGCTTGTACTGGCAGGGGGGCACAGATACGCAGTATTTT. This sequence encodes CASSLYWQGGTDTQYF.

This clonotype was counted many times. The chain uses TRBV6-2 or TRBV6-3 and TRBJ2-1; TRBD2 matches at 11 bases. V lost 7 bases to trimming and J lost 4 bases; unmatched junction nucleotides: 3. The CDR3 is 14 residues long. The germline V gene has CDR1 MNHEY and CDR2 SVGEGT. The CDR3 loop is CASTSSGGYNEQFF. The CDR3 DNA reads TGTGCCAGCACGTCTAGCGGGGGGTACAATGAGCAGTTCTTC.

This clonotype was recorded at least ten times. The V and J genes are TRBV7-2 and TRBJ1-1; D is perhaps TRBD1 (6 bases). The CDR3 is 14 amino acids. CDR1 and CDR2 from the germline V gene are SGHTA and FQGNSA. Trimming left V 2 bases short and J 1 base short, with 8 bases between. The CDR3, as DNA: TGTGCCAGCAGCTTACAGGGGAGGAACACTGAAGCTTTCTTT. Its protein is CASSLQGRNTEAFF. Filled out from reference TRBV7-2 and TRBJ1-1, the complete variable domain reads GAGVSQSPSNKVTEKGKDVELRCDPISGHTALYWYRQSLGQGLEFLIYFQGNSAPDKSGLPSDRFSAERTGGSVSTLTIQRTQQEDSAVYLCASSLQGRNTEAFFGQGTRLTVV.

This clonotype occurred many times. The chain's CDR3 is CASSLLVSLSGGYTF. As DNA, the CDR3 is TGCGCCAGCAGCTTGTTGGTCAGCCTGTCGGGGGGCTACACCTTC. The rearrangement joins TRBV5-1 to TRBJ1-2, with D hard to call. The CDR3 sequence is 15 residues long. The V end was cut by 1 base, the J end by 8 bases, with 18 bases between. Germline loops: CDR1 SGHRS, CDR2 YFSETQ.

By sample fraction, this clonotype is medium-sized (0.01 to 0.1%). The genes are TRBV28 and TRBJ2-1; weak D call: TRBD2 (6 bases). V was trimmed by 3 bases and J by 4 bases, leaving 13 bases between them. From germline, CDR1 is MDHEN and CDR2 SYDVKM. This CDR3 contains 15 residues. The CDR3 spells CASSFTAGGYNEQFF. CDR3 coding DNA: TGTGCCAGCAGTTTTACCGCTGGAGGGTACAATGAGCAGTTCTTC.

This clonotype was observed at least ten times. The V call is TRBV6-2 or TRBV6-3, the J call TRBJ1-5, with 9 bases that match TRBD1. V shed 5 bases, J shed 4 bases, and the junction held 9 bases outside the gene matches. Germline-derived CDR1 and CDR2 are MNHEY and SVGEGT. The CDR3 extends over 16 amino acids. In DNA form, the CDR3 reads TGTGCCAGCAGTATCGGGACAGGGACTAGTAATCAGCCCCAGCATTTT. This codes for CASSIGTGTSNQPQHF.

This clonotype was recorded at least ten times. This chain uses TRBV4-3 with TRBJ2-6; D uncertain. V was clipped by 0 bases and J by 0 bases, with 9 bases between them. This CDR3 has 17 amino acids. CDR1 LGHNA and CDR2 YSLEER come from the germline V gene. This CDR3 is CASSQDSKSSGANVLTF. The CDR3 DNA reads as TGCGCCAGCAGCCAAGACAGCAAATCCTCTGGGGCCAACGTCCTGACTTTC.

This clonotype was observed many times. The V and J genes are TRBV2 and TRBJ1-6; 12 nucleotides match TRBD1. The CDR3 sequence is 16 residues long. CDR1 is SNHLY and CDR2 is FYNNEI in the germline V gene. The trim removed 5 bases at V and 7 bases at J, leaving 6 bases unmatched. CDR3 residues: CASSLGTGGRNSPLHF. As DNA, the CDR3 is TGTGCCAGCAGTCTCGGGACAGGGGGCAGAAATTCACCCCTCCACTTT.

This clonotype came up many times. The rearrangement joins TRBV27 to TRBJ1-2; 8 bases are a match to TRBD1. After removal of 2 bases from V and 8 bases from J, the junction contained 7 bases not matched to a gene. Looked up from germline, CDR1 is MNHEY and CDR2 is SMNVEV (reference sequence). The CDR3 consists of 14 residues. The CDR3 DNA is TGTGCCAGCAGTTTAGGCAGGGGGCTCTACGGCTACACCTTC. Protein: CASSLGRGLYGYTF.

This clonotype has more than one count but fewer than ten. The rearrangement uses TRBV7-9 and TRBJ1-1, with unresolved D. Germline-derived CDR1 and CDR2 are SEHNR and FQNEAQ (reference sequence). Between the trimmed V and J ends, which lost 1 base and 2 bases, there was a span of 8 bases. The CDR3 extends over 14 amino acids. The CDR3: CASSLVLVNTEAFF. For the CDR3, the DNA is TGTGCCAGCAGCTTAGTTCTGGTCAACACTGAAGCTTTCTTT.

This clonotype counts as medium-sized. The genes are TRBV9 and TRBJ2-3; the D gene is possibly TRBD1 (7 bases). CDR3 length: 15 amino acids. CDR1 and CDR2 from the germline V gene are SGDLS and YYNGEE. Trimming removed 3 bases at V and 4 bases at J, with 15 bases between. The CDR3 spells CASSAQGGRSDTQYF. The CDR3 DNA is TGTGCCAGCAGCGCTCAGGGGGGTCGCTCAGATACGCAGTATTTT.

The chain joins TRBV25-1 to TRBJ2-1, with TRBD2 as a possible D gene (6 bases). V lost 3 bases to trimming and J lost 9 bases, with 18 bases between them. CDR1 and CDR2 (germline): MGHDK, SYGVNS. The CDR3 length is 15 residues. CDR3 coding DNA: TGTGCCAGCAGTGATACTAGCCGAAAGTTTAGTGAGCAGTTCTTC. Its protein is CASSDTSRKFSEQFF.

This clonotype was observed at least ten times. The V and J genes are TRBV20-1 and TRBJ1-1; D is unclear. Trimming shortened V by 0 bases and J by 7 bases, and 9 bases separated the two germline ends. Germline V gene sequence: CDR1 DFQATT, CDR2 SNEGSKA (reference sequence). The CDR3 length is 12 residues. CDR3 sequence (DNA): TGCAGTGCTAGAGATCAGGCCAGTGAAGCTTTCTTT. This encodes CSARDQASEAFF.

This clonotype was observed at least ten times. The chain is built from TRBV5-1 and TRBJ1-1; 12 bases are a match to TRBD1. CDR3 length equals 13 residues. Per germline, CDR1 SGHRS and CDR2 YFSETQ. Unmatched junction bases numbered 6, after V lost 4 bases and J lost 11 bases. CDR3 sequence: CASSGDRGLHAFF. CDR3 coding DNA: TGCGCCAGCAGCGGGGACAGGGGGCTTCATGCTTTCTTT.

This clonotype was seen a handful of times. V gene TRBV7-2 combines with J gene TRBJ1-5, with TRBD1 matching over 7 bases. V was pared by 5 bases and J by 4 bases, with 5 bases of the junction left unmatched. Per germline, CDR1 SGHTA and CDR2 FQGNSA. The CDR3 has 14 amino acids. CDR3 residues: CASSQGGKNQPQHF. DNA of the CDR3: TGTGCCAGCAGCCAGGGGGGGAAGAATCAGCCCCAGCATTTT.

Many counts were recorded for this clonotype. CDR3 sequence (DNA): TGTGCCACCAGTGAGTTAGCGGGAGAGGGAGAGACCCAGTACTTC. Translated: CATSELAGEGETQYF. The chain employs TRBV24-1 and TRBJ2-5; 9 nucleotides align to TRBD2. CDR1 is KGHDR and CDR2 is SFDVKD in the germline V gene. There are 15 residues in the CDR3. The V and J ends lost 4 bases and 4 bases, in that order; junction bases with no gene match: 6.

This clonotype was seen a few times. The rearrangement links TRBV18 to TRBJ1-1; D might be TRBD1 (5 bases). V lost 3 bases to trimming and J lost 6 bases, with 8 bases between them. CDR1 is KGHSH and CDR2 is LQKENI in the germline V gene. The CDR3 spans 12 residues. Here the CDR3 reads CASSPSGAEAFF. The CDR3 DNA sequence: TGTGCCAGCTCACCCTCGGGGGCTGAAGCTTTCTTT.

The table lists this clonotype with a few counts. The rearrangement links TRBV5-1 to TRBJ2-7; D might be TRBD2 (6 bases). Germline V gene sequence: CDR1 SGHRS, CDR2 YFSETQ. V was clipped by 4 bases and J by 2 bases, with 10 bases between them. The CDR3 sequence is 13 residues long. The chain's CDR3 is CASSPGGAYEQYF. As DNA, the CDR3 is TGCGCCAGCAGCCCCGGAGGGGCCTACGAGCAGTACTTC.

In its sample, this clonotype was seen many times. This rearrangement joins TRBV5-6 to TRBJ2-5; D is tentatively TRBD1 or TRBD2 (5 bases each). The CDR3 is made up of 19 amino acids. Germline CDR1 and CDR2: SGHDT and YYEEEE. V was shortened by 1 base and J by 2 bases, with 24 bases between the two germline ends. The DNA of the CDR3 is TGTGCCAGCAGCTTGTTTGGGACCCCGATCGTCTCCCCACAAGAGACCCAGTACTTC. This sequence encodes CASSLFGTPIVSPQETQYF. The whole variable domain, filled in from reference TRBV5-6 and TRBJ2-5, reads DAGVTQSPTHLIKTRGQQVTLRCSPKSGHDTVSWYQQALGQGPQFIFQYYEEEERQRGNFPDRFSGHQFPNYSSELNVNALLLGDSALYLCASSLFGTPIVSPQETQYFGPGTRLLVL.

This clonotype was recorded at least ten times. The genes are TRBV5-1 and TRBJ1-1; tentative D call: TRBD1 (5 bases). CDR3 length: 15 residues. Trimming took 6 bases from V and 1 from J, leaving 16 bases between them. The germline gives CDR1 SGHRS, CDR2 YFSETQ. Written as DNA, the CDR3 is TGCGCCAGCAATCCCGGGGCCGGCGGGAACACTGAAGCTTTCTTT. The encoded protein is CASNPGAGGNTEAFF.

Ten or more counts support this clonotype. The chain links TRBV20-1 to TRBJ2-4; possibly TRBD2 for D (7 bases). The V gene lost 6 bases and the J gene lost 4 bases, with 22 bases spanning the gap. This CDR3 region has 16 residues. The germline gives CDR1 DFQATT, CDR2 SNEGSKA (reference sequence). CDR3 protein: CSAIRRGGGLKNIQYF. The CDR3 DNA sequence: TGCAGTGCGATCCGAAGGGGGGGAGGACTAAAAAACATTCAGTACTTC.

This clonotype showed up many times. This chain links TRBV20-1 with TRBJ2-1, with D maybe TRBD1 (5 bases). V was clipped by 0 bases and J by 4 bases, with 13 bases between them. Germline CDR1 DFQATT, CDR2 SNEGSKA (reference sequence). CDR3 length: 15 amino acids. The CDR3 loop reads CSARDSGPGYNEQFF. CDR3 in DNA: TGCAGTGCTAGAGATTCCGGGCCAGGGTACAATGAGCAGTTCTTC.

This clonotype showed up many times. The V and J genes are TRBV20-1 and TRBJ2-1; 10 bases fit TRBD2. J gave up 8 bases and V 3 bases, and 10 bases lay outside the gene matches. The CDR3 totals 15 residues. Germline lookup yields CDR1 DFQATT and CDR2 SNEGSKA (reference sequence). CDR3 in amino acids: CSARGRASGSHEQFF. Written as DNA, the CDR3 is TGCAGTGCTAGGGGGCGGGCTAGCGGGAGTCATGAGCAGTTCTTC.

This clonotype was counted at least ten times. The rearrangement uses TRBV7-3 and TRBJ2-3, with 9 bases that match TRBD2. After removal of 5 bases from V and 1 base from J, the junction contained 1 base not matched to a gene. Germline V lookup: CDR1 SGHTA, CDR2 FQGTGA. The CDR3 is 14 amino acids. CDR3 sequence reads: CASSRGGGTDTQYF. In DNA form, the CDR3 reads TGTGCCAGCAGCCGCGGGGGGGGCACAGATACGCAGTATTTT.

This clonotype was seen at least ten times. This sequence joins TRBV15 and TRBJ1-1; D remains unclear. This CDR3 spans 15 amino acids. Looked up from germline, CDR1 is LNHNV and CDR2 is YYDKDF (reference sequence). V lost 3 bases and J 7 bases, leaving 18 bases between the germline ends. The CDR3 sequence: CATSSGLGSTLEAFF. DNA for the CDR3: TGTGCCACCAGCAGCGGCCTTGGGAGTACTCTTGAAGCTTTCTTT.

This clonotype was seen at least ten times. The J gene is TRBJ2-1, the V gene TRBV5-1; 13 bases match TRBD2. V gave up 5 bases and J gave up 5 bases; unmatched junction bases: 13. This CDR3 is built from 18 residues. CDR1 is SGHRS, CDR2 YFSETQ, per germline. The CDR3 nucleotides read TGCGCCAGCAGTTCGGGACTAGCGGGAAGTCCCCGTAACAATGAGCAGTTCTTC. As protein: CASSSGLAGSPRNNEQFF.

This clonotype has a count of ten or more. The chain links TRBV29-1 to TRBJ1-1, with TRBD1 identical over 8 bases. The CDR3 contains 15 residues. The germline CDR1 and CDR2 sequences are SQVTM and ANQGSEA. V shed 5 bases and J 1 base; nucleotides not matched to a gene: 9. CDR3 coding DNA: TGCAGCGTTTTCCTTGGGGACAGGCAGAACACTGAAGCTTTCTTT. Translation gives CSVFLGDRQNTEAFF.

A few counts support this clonotype. The genes are TRBV5-8 and TRBJ2-2; the match to TRBD1 covers 9 bases. The CDR3 has 15 residues. In germline, CDR1 is SGHTS, CDR2 YDEGEE. With V trimmed by 5 bases and J by 3 bases, 5 bases remained unmatched. The CDR3 bases are TGTGCCAGCAGTACAACAGGGGGCTACACCGGGGAGCTGTTTTTT. As protein: CASSTTGGYTGELFF.